This T cell receptor beta chain was sequenced for a study of T cells in localized non-small cell lung cancer. Findings of the study overall: Tumor trailed uninvolved adjacent lung in T cell clonality, which peaked there. Paired adjacent lung recovered a median around 52 of the top 100 tumor clones.

Measured with immunoSEQ multiplex PCR; TCRdb has only the in-frame clones, and not every one. Here the sample spans some 25,000 clones, around 88% being singletons. Trimming took off 6 bases at V and 3 bases at J, with 9 bases between the two ends. Germline V gene sequence: CDR1 MNHEY, CDR2 SMNVEV (reference sequence). This CDR3 comprises 13 residues. A word on this clone: What it binds is unknown.

This clonotype was sampled from a woman aged 35 to 70 with stage III lung adenocarcinoma. The chain uses TRBV27 and TRBJ1-5; weak D call: TRBD1 (5 bases). Sequenced here: peripheral blood mononuclear cells, sampled before any cancer treatment. CDR3 DNA: TGTGCCAGCAGGAAGACAGACAATCAGCCCCAGCATTTT. Its protein product is CASRKTDNQPQHF.